This entry is about one TCR beta chain. Researchers ran the PCR with 60 Vbeta and 13 Jbeta primers. Measured with immunoSEQ multiplex PCR; TCRdb has only the in-frame clones, and not every one. The table records roughly 220,000 clones, around 80% of them present only once. The entry originates in a study of cytomegalovirus exposure and HLA in healthy donors. J gave up 4 bases and V 2 bases, and 3 bases lay outside the gene matches. The CDR3 runs 14 residues. Germline CDR1 reads GTSNPN; CDR2 reads SVGIG (reference sequence). Healthy bone marrow donors supplied every sample. The sequence came from a man in his fifties or sixties in good health and CMV-seronegative. The rearrangement joins TRBV30 to TRBJ1-5; 9 bases line up with TRBD1. The sample was PBMCs. CDR3 sequence reads: CAWSTGGLNQPQHF. CDR3 nucleotide sequence: TGTGCCTGGAGTACAGGGGGCTTAAATCAGCCCCAGCATTTT. Full variable domain (remainder filled in from reference TRBV30 and TRBJ1-5): SQTIHQWPATLVQPVGSPLSLECTVEGTSNPNLYWYRQAAGRGLQLLFYSVGIGQISSEVPQNLSASRPQDRQFILSSKKLLLSDSGFYLCAWSTGGLNQPQHFGDGTRLSIL.